The sequence of this T cell receptor (beta chain) was determined in a study of glioma-infiltrating T cells. Study details: Low-grade gliomas were grade II; glioblastomas were grade IV at initial diagnosis.

This clonotype has at least ten counts. Antigen unknown. The CDR3 has 15 residues. CDR1 is MDHEN and CDR2 is SYDVKM in the germline V gene. V lost 3 bases to trimming and J lost 3 bases, with 9 bases between them. General study findings and limits: Above-expected tissue-blood divergence occurred in all gliomas, most in low-grade ones. Patients with low tissue-blood divergence carried a signature set of shared blood CDR3 motifs.

Amplification of TCR alpha and beta CDR3 regions from RNA used iRepertoire nested multiplex PCR. For one-step reverse transcription and amplification, 100-400 ng of tissue mRNA or PBMC total RNA was used. TCRdb recomputed calls from the multiplex PCR reads with MiXCR, one row per CDR3 protein. The repertoire includes a few hundred thousand distinct CDR3 sequences, about 40% of them detected once, and about 11% sits in the top ten. The specimen sequenced was glioma tissue, nonneoplastic brain tissue, or PBMCs (not recorded which). V usage is TRBV28 and J usage is TRBJ1-6; D is ambiguous. This sequence originates from a human donor with low-grade glioma or glioblastoma, undergoing nonglioma brain surgery, or in good health (not recorded which). DNA for the CDR3: TGTGCCAGCAGTTTTGGAGTTATCTATAATTCACCCCTCCACTTT. Amino acids: CASSFGVIYNSPLHF.